Included here is one TCR beta chain sequence, with context. Antigen specificity is unknown. Using immunoSEQ multiplex PCR, the repertoire was profiled, and TCRdb retains in-frame clones only, with some absent. The repertoire includes tens of thousands of clones, about four fifths of them detected once, and 3.5% to 4% sits in the top ten. This record belongs to a study of PD-L1 blockade in urothelial cancer. About the study: Blood analysis took place 3 weeks (second dose) and 6 weeks after treatment start.

Samples spanned pretreatment and treatment, with 1 to 8 time points per patient. Study results and limitations: Tumor-associated blood clones were expanded more by durable-benefit patients at 3 weeks.

The CDR3 loop spans 17 amino acids. Germline V gene lookup returns CDR1 MGHRA and CDR2 YSYEKL. V was pared by 3 bases and J by 1 base, with 17 bases between. The clonotype was recovered from an older man with urothelial cancer. The sequences come from PBMCs, collected around atezolizumab (anti-PD-L1) treatment. The gene calls are TRBV4-1 and TRBJ2-3; a weak D match, TRBD2 (6 bases). This chain's CDR3 is CASSQGRLALRTDTQYF. CDR3 coding DNA: TGCGCCAGCAGCCAGGGACGTCTAGCGCTACGCACAGATACGCAGTATTTT.